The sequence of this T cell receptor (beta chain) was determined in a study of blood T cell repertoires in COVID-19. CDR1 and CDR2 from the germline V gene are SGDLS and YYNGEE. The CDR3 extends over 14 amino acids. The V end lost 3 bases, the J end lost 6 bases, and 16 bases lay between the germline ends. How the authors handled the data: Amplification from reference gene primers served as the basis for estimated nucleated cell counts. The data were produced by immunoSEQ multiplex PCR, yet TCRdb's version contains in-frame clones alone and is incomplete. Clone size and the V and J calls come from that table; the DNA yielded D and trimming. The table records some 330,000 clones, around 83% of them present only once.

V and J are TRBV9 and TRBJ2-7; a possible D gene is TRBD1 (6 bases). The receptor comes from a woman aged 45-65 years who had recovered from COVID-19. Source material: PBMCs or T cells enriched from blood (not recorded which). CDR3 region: CASSAGQTRVEQYF. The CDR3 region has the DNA TGTGCCAGCAGCGCGGGACAAACCCGAGTCGAGCAGTACTTC.